This T cell receptor beta chain was documented in a study of beta chain features in type 1 diabetes. Reverse transcription of all isolated RNA meant that expressed TCRB transcripts were sequenced. Sequencing was performed with immunoSEQ multiplex PCR; in TCRdb, only in-frame clones are kept and a portion is missing. The repertoire holds some 160,000 clones, 7.5% to 10% seen once, with 2% to 2.5% in the top ten. Germline V gives CDR1 SEHNR, CDR2 FQNEAQ (reference sequence). There are 16 residues in the CDR3. V lost 1 base and J 1 base, leaving 10 bases between the germline ends. A few counts support this clone.

The TCR comes from a woman aged 18-29 years in good health. This rearrangement joins TRBV7-9 to TRBJ2-2, with D possibly TRBD2 on 6 matching bases. The specimen sequenced was central memory CD4+ T cells from blood. CDR3 amino acids: CASSLGGVLNTGELFF. The CDR3 DNA reads TGTGCCAGCAGCTTAGGGGGGGTCCTGAACACCGGGGAGCTGTTTTTT.